Below are 21 T cell receptor beta chains sequenced from a single sample in a study of blood T cells in healthy people across ages. Using a J-beta primer mix together with a sample-barcoded 5' primer, a second PCR was run for about 7 to 12 cycles. TCRdb re-derived calls from the 5' RACE reads in MiXCR, one entry per CDR3 protein. This sample carries approximately 730,000 distinct CDR3 sequences, roughly 45% of them seen once, and the ten largest clones take roughly 20%. The sequencing input was blood. All receptors derive from a woman aged 55 to 70 in good health.

The chain carries TRBV10-3 and TRBJ1-1, with D perhaps TRBD1 (6 bases). Trimming removed 9 bases at V and 2 bases at J, with 16 bases between. CDR3 length: 14 amino acids. The germline CDR1 and CDR2 sequences are ENHRY and SYGVKD. The CDR3 nucleotides are TGTGCCATTAGTAAGGGGGGGATAAACACTGAAGCTTTCTTT. Its protein is CAISKGGINTEAFF.

This clonotype was picked up many times. This sequence joins TRBV29-1 and TRBJ1-5; 8 nucleotides agree with TRBD1. Germline CDR1 is SQVTM and CDR2 is ANQGSEA. V trimming: 6 bases; J trimming: 2 bases; junction bases outside the gene matches: 3. The CDR3 consists of 13 residues. The CDR3 DNA reads as TGCAGCGTGGCACAGGGGGGCAATCAGCCCCAGCATTTT. Translated, it gives CSVAQGGNQPQHF.

This clonotype was counted only a few times. The V and J genes are TRBV6-2 or TRBV6-3 and TRBJ2-1; TRBD2 is a possible D gene (5 bases). The germline V gene encodes CDR1 MNHEY and CDR2 SVGEGT. Trimming cost V 5 bases and J 5 bases, with 10 bases left between them. The CDR3 runs 13 residues. The CDR3, as DNA: TGTGCCAGCAGTCGGACTGCTAACAATGAGCAGTTCTTC. This sequence encodes CASSRTANNEQFF.

The chain has TRBV28 and TRBJ1-5; TRBD1 matches at 7 bases. Trimming cost V 8 bases and J 3 bases; bases outside gene matches: 10. This CDR3 comprises 15 residues. From germline, CDR1 is MDHEN and CDR2 SYDVKM. CDR3 sequence reads: CASLTPTGINQPQHF. Written as DNA, the CDR3 is TGTGCCAGCCTAACCCCGACAGGGATCAATCAGCCCCAGCATTTT.

The genes are TRBV5-1 and TRBJ2-3, with 10 bases fitting TRBD2. The CDR3 runs 17 residues. After removal of 6 bases from V and 2 bases from J, the junction contained 12 bases not matched to a gene. CDR1 and CDR2 (germline): SGHRS, YFSETQ. The DNA for the CDR3 is TGCGCCAGCACCCAACGGCCTAGCGGGGGAATCACAGATACGCAGTATTTT. This encodes CASTQRPSGGITDTQYF.

As concerns this clonotype: This could be a read error, since a much larger clone is one nucleotide away. This chain links TRBV10-3 with TRBJ1-2; D is possibly TRBD1 (6 bases). V was trimmed by 11 bases and J by 7 bases, leaving 14 bases between them. Germline V lookup: CDR1 ENHRY, CDR2 SYGVKD. The CDR3 sequence is 11 residues long. The CDR3 sequence is CAVSGGGGYTF. CDR3 nucleotide sequence: TGTGCCGTATCGGGGGGCGGTGGCTACACCTTC.

The J gene is TRBJ2-5, the V gene TRBV25-1; 8 bases line up with TRBD1. Looked up from germline, CDR1 is MGHDK and CDR2 is SYGVNS. The CDR3 runs to 15 residues. The V and J ends lost 0 bases and 11 bases, in that order; junction bases with no gene match: 11. The CDR3, as DNA: TGTGCCAGCAGTGAATATAGGACAGGGCATGGTGGGCAGTACTTC. Translation gives CASSEYRTGHGGQYF.

The chain carries TRBV20-1 and TRBJ1-1; 10 nucleotides align to TRBD1. The CDR3 is made up of 15 amino acids. Trimming took 3 bases from V and 4 from J; bases not matched to a gene: 8. CDR1 is DFQATT, CDR2 SNEGSKA, per germline (reference sequence). The CDR3 nucleotides read TGCAGTGCTAGCCAACCGGGACAGGGGCGCACTGAAGCTTTCTTT. Translating it yields CSASQPGQGRTEAFF.

In this sample, this clonotype turned up a few times. The V and J genes are TRBV5-1 and TRBJ2-1, with D tentatively TRBD1 (5 bases). The CDR3 length is 13 residues. CDR1 SGHRS and CDR2 YFSETQ come from the germline V gene. The ends were cut back, 1 base at V and 7 bases at J, with 9 bases in the middle. The CDR3: CASSLNRLNEQFF. The CDR3 DNA reads TGCGCCAGCAGCTTGAACAGGTTGAATGAGCAGTTCTTC.

This clonotype was seen a few times. The J gene is TRBJ2-7, the V gene TRBV12-3 or TRBV12-4; TRBD1 might be the D (6 bases). This CDR3 is built from 13 residues. Trimming stripped 4 bases from V and 5 bases from J, with 12 bases between. CDR3 loop: CASSWPGDHEQYF. Here the CDR3 DNA reads TGTGCCAGCAGTTGGCCAGGGGACCACGAGCAGTACTTC.

This clonotype was seen a few times. The chain couples TRBV20-1 to TRBJ1-1; unclear D gene. V was trimmed by 0 bases and J by 1 base, leaving 12 bases between them. The CDR3 has 15 amino acids. CDR1 and CDR2 (germline): DFQATT, SNEGSKA (reference sequence). The CDR3 loop is CSARDRVWENTEAFF. CDR3 in DNA: TGCAGTGCTAGAGATAGGGTTTGGGAGAACACTGAAGCTTTCTTT.

This clonotype was picked up many times. The rearrangement links TRBV20-1 to TRBJ1-2; weak D call: TRBD1 (6 bases). The germline gives CDR1 DFQATT, CDR2 SNEGSKA (reference sequence). This CDR3 has 12 amino acids. V was clipped by 5 bases and J by 8 bases, with 15 bases between them. CDR3 region: CSASGRDKGYTF. The CDR3 DNA follows: TGCAGTGCTTCCGGGCGGGACAAGGGCTACACCTTC.

The gene calls are TRBV5-1 and TRBJ2-5; 8 positions match TRBD1. This CDR3 has 15 residues. Germline trimming cut 2 bases from V and 5 bases from J; bases unmatched to any gene: 8. CDR1 SGHRS and CDR2 YFSETQ come from the germline V gene. The CDR3 DNA reads TGCGCCAGCAGCTTAACCGGACAGGGCAGGGAGACCCAGTACTTC. Translated, it gives CASSLTGQGRETQYF.

The J gene is TRBJ1-2, the V gene TRBV18; 9 bases fit TRBD1. V shed 5 bases and J 1 base; nucleotides not matched to a gene: 14. The germline CDR1 and CDR2 sequences are KGHSH and LQKENI. The CDR3 extends over 18 amino acids. This chain's CDR3 is CASSSNLQGAVDNYGYTF. In DNA form, the CDR3 reads TGTGCCAGCTCATCCAATTTACAGGGGGCCGTTGATAACTATGGCTACACCTTC.

This clonotype was counted a few times. V is TRBV12-3 or TRBV12-4 and J is TRBJ2-7; TRBD1 agrees at 11 bases. V was pared by 5 bases and J by 4 bases, with 4 bases of the junction left unmatched. This CDR3 region has 14 residues. The CDR3 region is CASSKGQGEYEQYF. The CDR3 DNA is TGTGCCAGCAGTAAGGGACAGGGGGAGTACGAGCAGTACTTC.

The chain recombines TRBV12-3 or TRBV12-4 with TRBJ2-7; D gene ambiguous. The V end was cut by 5 bases, the J end by 0 bases, with 8 bases between. The CDR3 sequence is 13 residues long. CDR3 sequence: CASSRQSSYEQYF. The CDR3 coding sequence is TGTGCCAGCAGTCGGCAGAGCTCCTACGAGCAGTACTTC.

This clonotype has a handful of counts. A junction end diverges from the germline sequence, so it may reflect a read error. The chain has TRBV7-7 and TRBJ2-3; D is ambiguous. Germline V gene data show CDR1 as SSHAT and CDR2 as FNYEAQ (reference sequence). This CDR3 has 15 residues. The chain's CDR3 is CASSLAPTNTDTQYF. CDR3 DNA: TGTGCTAGCAGCTTAGCACCCACGAACACAGATACGCAGTATTTT.

The V and J genes are TRBV20-1 and TRBJ2-1, with 7 nucleotides matching TRBD1. The germline gives CDR1 DFQATT, CDR2 SNEGSKA (reference sequence). CDR3 length: 14 residues. The V segment lost 5 bases and the J segment 5 bases; nucleotides outside the gene matches: 9. The DNA for the CDR3 is TGCAGTGCTGTTTTCGGGACAGCTAACAATGAGCAGTTCTTC. Translating it yields CSAVFGTANNEQFF.

CDR3 sequence: CASSLLFGYEQYF. The CDR3 bases are TGTGCCAGCAGTTTACTTTTCGGTTACGAGCAGTACTTC. This sequence joins TRBV27 and TRBJ2-5, with D unclear. The J call is uncertain, as TRBJ2-7 better fits the DNA end. The CDR3 runs to 13 residues. Per the germline V gene, CDR1 is MNHEY and CDR2 is SMNVEV (reference sequence).

With regard to this clonotype: One end of the junction varies from germline; a read error may be responsible. DNA for the CDR3: TGCAGCGGAGGGGGACAGGGGAAAGAGGCCCAGTACTTC. Protein: CSGGGQGKEAQYF. This rearrangement joins TRBV20-1 to TRBJ2-5, with 10 bases identical to TRBD1. Per the germline V gene, CDR1 is DFQATT and CDR2 is SNEGSKA (reference sequence). The CDR3 is made up of 13 amino acids.

The chain employs TRBV20-1 and TRBJ1-6; 7 nucleotides align to TRBD1. CDR3 length: 16 residues. The ends lost 1 base at V and 3 bases at J; junction bases unmatched: 6. Germline assignment: CDR1 DFQATT and CDR2 SNEGSKA (reference sequence). The CDR3 here is CSARVWGTVYNSPLHF. CDR3 nucleotides: TGCAGTGCTAGAGTATGGGGGACAGTCTATAATTCACCCCTCCACTTT.